The 20 T cell receptor beta chains reported below all come from one sample, sequenced in a study of regulatory T cells in long-lasting Graves disease. Construction of the TCR beta libraries employed iRepertoire HTBI primers in conjunction with Arm-PCR of CDR3 regions. Each CDR3 protein is one row after TCRdb ran MiXCR on the multiplex PCR reads. The table includes 550,000 to 700,000 distinct CDR3 sequences, roughly 15% detected once. Time point: newly diagnosed GD, antithyroid drugs for less than 3 months. PBMC-extracted RNA yielded the TCR library. This sample also appeared in a second study, on T cells in Graves' hyperthyroidism and ophthalmopathy.

The sample consisted of peripheral blood mononuclear cells (PBMCs), taken at new diagnosis, from a patient treated with antithyroid drugs. Receptors were obtained from a man aged 18 to 29 with Graves disease.

A word on this clonotype: Only one base separates this from a far larger clonotype, so it likely reflects a read error. V usage is TRBV12-3 or TRBV12-4 and J usage is TRBJ2-7; 8 bases are shared with TRBD2. The CDR3 is 12 residues long. The CDR3 DNA sequence: TGTGCCAGCAGTTCGGGGGGGTACGAGCAGCACTTC. This sequence encodes CASSSGGYEQHF.

This clonotype was counted between two and nine times. This could be a read error, since a much larger clone is one nucleotide away. The rearrangement links TRBV20-1 to TRBJ2-7, with TRBD2 matching over 7 bases. The V gene's germline CDR1 is DFQATT and CDR2 SNEGSKA (reference sequence). This CDR3 is 14 amino acids long. V dropped 5 bases and J dropped 1; count of bases not matched to a gene: 8. CDR3 nucleotide sequence: TGCAGTGCTCAAGGCGGGAGAGGTTCCTACGAGCAGTACTTC. It translates to CSAQGGRGSYEQYF.

This clonotype was observed at least ten times. This sequence joins TRBV11-3 and TRBJ2-5; 7 nucleotides line up with TRBD2. Unmatched junction bases numbered 3, after V lost 0 bases and J lost 5 bases. The CDR3 extends over 14 amino acids. CDR1 and CDR2 (germline): SGHNT, YENEEA. The CDR3 DNA sequence: TGTGCCAGCAGCTTAGACGACGGGGGGGAGACCCAGTACTTC. Its protein is CASSLDDGGETQYF.

This clonotype was detected many times. The chain is built from TRBV3-1 and TRBJ2-7; D gene ambiguous. V was pared by 4 bases and J by 4 bases, with 11 bases between. The length of the CDR3 is 13 residues. Germline CDR1 reads LGHDT; CDR2 reads YNNKEL (reference sequence). In DNA, the CDR3 is TGTGCCAGCAGCCCGGGCAGTACGTACGAGCAGTACTTC. Amino acids: CASSPGSTYEQYF.

This clonotype was recorded a few times. The rearrangement joins TRBV27 to TRBJ2-1, with D unresolved. Germline CDR1 reads MNHEY; CDR2 reads SMNVEV (reference sequence). V gave up 3 bases and J gave up 4 bases, with 10 bases separating them. The CDR3 is 14 amino acids. In DNA form, the CDR3 reads TGTGCCAGCAGTTTCCCCGGACGGTACAATGAGCAGTTCTTC. This codes for CASSFPGRYNEQFF.

This clonotype was seen ten or more times. The gene calls are TRBV3-1 and TRBJ2-7; D not certain. Between the trimmed V and J ends, which lost 4 bases and 3 bases, there was a span of 4 bases. Germline values: CDR1 LGHDT, CDR2 YNNKEL (reference sequence). The CDR3 is 11 amino acids. The CDR3 region has the DNA TGTGCCAGCAGCCCCGACTACGAGCAGTACTTC. This gives the protein CASSPDYEQYF.

This clonotype was observed many times. The V and J genes are TRBV28 and TRBJ2-4; D gene uncertain. Germline assignment: CDR1 MDHEN and CDR2 SYDVKM. This CDR3 has 13 residues. Trimming took off 8 bases at V and 4 bases at J, with 12 bases between the two ends. CDR3 bases: TGTGCCAGCGCACCCGGCAGTAAAAACATTCAGTACTTC. It specifies CASAPGSKNIQYF. The whole variable domain, remainder taken from reference TRBV28 and TRBJ2-4, is DVKVTQSSRYLVKRTGEKVFLECVQDMDHENMFWYRQDPGLGLRLIYFSYDVKMKEKGDIPEGYSVSREKKERFSLILESASTNQTSMYLCASAPGSKNIQYFGAGTRLSVL.

In its sample, this clonotype was seen many times. J is TRBJ2-1 and V is TRBV11-2, with D perhaps given as TRBD1 or TRBD2 (5 bases each). The CDR3 extends over 17 amino acids. From germline, CDR1 is SGHAT and CDR2 FQNNGV. V shed 1 base and J shed 6 bases, with 19 bases lying between them. CDR3 DNA sequence: TGTGCCAGCAGCTTAGGCAGGGCTGAGGGAGTGAGCAATGAGCAGTTCTTC. This gives the protein CASSLGRAEGVSNEQFF.

This clonotype was observed a few times. J is TRBJ1-4 and V is TRBV7-9; maybe TRBD1 (6 bases). Germline V gene lookup returns CDR1 SEHNR and CDR2 FQNEAQ (reference sequence). The CDR3 totals 17 residues. V lost 3 bases and J lost 0, with 14 bases in between. The CDR3 region has the DNA TGTGCCAGCAGCTTGTACTGGGGGCCCGCAACTAATGAAAAACTGTTTTTT. Its translation is CASSLYWGPATNEKLFF.

This clonotype was found many times. J is TRBJ1-1 and V is TRBV5-1; tentative D call: TRBD1 (5 bases). The V and J ends lost 0 bases and 3 bases respectively, with 12 bases between them. Per germline, CDR1 SGHRS and CDR2 YFSETQ. CDR3 length: 15 residues. CDR3 coding DNA: TGCGCCAGCAGCTTGGACGGGACCCGGTACACTGAAGCTTTCTTT. It yields the protein CASSLDGTRYTEAFF.

The chain is built from TRBV9 and TRBJ2-1; D tentatively fits TRBD1 or TRBD2 (5 bases each). Germline CDR1 SGDLS, CDR2 YYNGEE. Trimming shortened V by 3 bases and J by 9 bases, and 22 bases separated the two germline ends. The CDR3 runs to 16 residues. CDR3 DNA: TGTGCCAGCAGCGACTCCGGGACCCCCGCCTGGGGTGAGCAGTTCTTC. It translates to CASSDSGTPAWGEQFF.

The rearrangement links TRBV5-6 to TRBJ1-1; D is uncertain. The CDR3 loop spans 13 amino acids. The V end lost 3 bases, the J end lost 3 bases, and 9 bases lay between the germline ends. Germline V lookup: CDR1 SGHDT, CDR2 YYEEEE. The CDR3 DNA follows: TGTGCCAGCAGCTCAGAAGTGGACACTGAAGCTTTCTTT. Protein product: CASSSEVDTEAFF. The full variable domain, in which reference TRBV5-6 and TRBJ1-1 provide the parts outside the CDR3, is DAGVTQSPTHLIKTRGQQVTLRCSPKSGHDTVSWYQQALGQGPQFIFQYYEEEERQRGNFPDRFSGHQFPNYSSELNVNALLLGDSALYLCASSSEVDTEAFFGQGTRLTVV.

This clonotype was seen a few times. This chain uses TRBV2 with TRBJ1-4, with unresolved D. This CDR3 comprises 14 residues. V dropped 4 bases and J dropped 8 bases, with 14 bases sitting between them. The V gene's germline CDR1 is SNHLY and CDR2 FYNNEI. The CDR3 DNA follows: TGTGCCAGCAGTGTGGACGAGGTAGACGAAAAACTGTTTTTT. Translated: CASSVDEVDEKLFF.

This clonotype was counted ten times or more. The chain employs TRBV3-1 and TRBJ2-5; TRBD2 aligns across 8 bases. From germline, CDR1 is LGHDT and CDR2 YNNKEL (reference sequence). The CDR3 runs 13 residues. J gave up 5 bases and V 7 bases, and 6 bases lay outside the gene matches. In DNA, the CDR3 is TGTGCCAGCACACTAGCGGTGGGGGAGACCCAGTACTTC. Protein product: CASTLAVGETQYF.

In its sample, this clonotype was seen many times. This chain uses TRBV12-3 or TRBV12-4 with TRBJ1-2, with a possible D match to TRBD1 (5 bases). V lost 1 base to trimming and J lost 6 bases, with 9 bases between them. The CDR3 length is 13 residues. The CDR3 here is CASSLDQGDGYTF. The DNA for the CDR3 is TGTGCCAGCAGTTTAGACCAGGGAGATGGCTACACCTTC.

This clonotype occurred a few times. The chain joins TRBV6-5 to TRBJ1-2, with D maybe TRBD1 (6 bases). The CDR3 has 15 residues. V gave up 2 bases and J gave up 3 bases, with 13 bases separating them. Germline loops: CDR1 MNHEY, CDR2 SVGAGI. DNA for the CDR3: TGTGCCAGCAGTTACACCACAGGGATGGACTATGGCTACACCTTC. Residues: CASSYTTGMDYGYTF.

The V call is TRBV6-2 or TRBV6-3, the J call TRBJ1-5, with unresolved D. V gave up 5 bases and J gave up 4 bases, with 24 bases separating them. CDR1 and CDR2 (germline): MNHEY, SVGEGT. This CDR3 is 18 amino acids long. In DNA, the CDR3 is TGTGCCAGCAGTGAATGGGTCAGTTTAAGGCAGCCTAATCAGCCCCAGCATTTT. This translates into CASSEWVSLRQPNQPQHF.

As to this clonotype: A much larger clone sits a single nucleotide away, making a read error possible. The conserved final phenylalanine or tryptophan is absent from the CDR3, which likely points to a read error. V gene TRBV27 combines with J gene TRBJ2-1, with D hard to call. The CDR3 sequence is 11 residues long. Germline CDR1 reads MNHEY; CDR2 reads SMNVEV (reference sequence). The germline V and J ends were trimmed by 5 bases and 8 bases, with 7 bases remaining between them. In DNA form, the CDR3 reads TGTGCCAGCAGTATTAGGGATGAGCAGTTCCTC. Its translation is CASSIRDEQFL.

The rearrangement links TRBV20-1 to TRBJ1-5; 7 nucleotides match TRBD1. The CDR3 length is 14 residues. Germline assignment: CDR1 DFQATT and CDR2 SNEGSKA (reference sequence). Trimming at V came to 5 bases and at J to 4 bases, leaving 8 bases not matched to a gene. Here the CDR3 reads CSASDYRGNQPQHF. DNA of the CDR3: TGCAGTGCTTCTGATTACAGGGGAAATCAGCCCCAGCATTTT.

This clonotype was counted many times. This rearrangement joins TRBV5-4 to TRBJ2-3; D ambiguous. Germline V gene lookup returns CDR1 SGHNT and CDR2 YYREEE (reference sequence). The CDR3 has 15 residues. With 2 bases removed from V and 1 base from J, the gap between germline ends came to 11 bases. CDR3 in amino acids: CASSFGQSGTDTQYF. The CDR3 DNA reads as TGTGCCAGCAGCTTCGGGCAGTCTGGCACAGATACGCAGTATTTT.